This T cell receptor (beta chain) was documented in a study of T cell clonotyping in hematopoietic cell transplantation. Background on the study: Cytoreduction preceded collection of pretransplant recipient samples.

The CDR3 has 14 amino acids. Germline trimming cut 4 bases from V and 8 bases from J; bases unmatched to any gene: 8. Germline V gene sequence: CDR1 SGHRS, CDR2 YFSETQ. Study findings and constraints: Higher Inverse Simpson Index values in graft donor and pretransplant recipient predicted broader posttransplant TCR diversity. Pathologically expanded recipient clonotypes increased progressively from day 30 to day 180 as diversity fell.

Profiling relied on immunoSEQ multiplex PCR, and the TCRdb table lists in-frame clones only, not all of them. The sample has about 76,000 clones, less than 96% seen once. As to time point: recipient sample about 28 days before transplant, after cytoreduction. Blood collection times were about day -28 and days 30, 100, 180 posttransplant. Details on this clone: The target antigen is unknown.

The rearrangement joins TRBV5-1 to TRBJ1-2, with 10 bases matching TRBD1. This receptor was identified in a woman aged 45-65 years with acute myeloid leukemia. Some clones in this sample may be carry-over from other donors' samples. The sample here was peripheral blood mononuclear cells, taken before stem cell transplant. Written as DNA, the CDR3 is TGCGCCAGCAGCCCAGGGACAGGGGTGCGCGGCTACACCTTC. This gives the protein CASSPGTGVRGYTF.